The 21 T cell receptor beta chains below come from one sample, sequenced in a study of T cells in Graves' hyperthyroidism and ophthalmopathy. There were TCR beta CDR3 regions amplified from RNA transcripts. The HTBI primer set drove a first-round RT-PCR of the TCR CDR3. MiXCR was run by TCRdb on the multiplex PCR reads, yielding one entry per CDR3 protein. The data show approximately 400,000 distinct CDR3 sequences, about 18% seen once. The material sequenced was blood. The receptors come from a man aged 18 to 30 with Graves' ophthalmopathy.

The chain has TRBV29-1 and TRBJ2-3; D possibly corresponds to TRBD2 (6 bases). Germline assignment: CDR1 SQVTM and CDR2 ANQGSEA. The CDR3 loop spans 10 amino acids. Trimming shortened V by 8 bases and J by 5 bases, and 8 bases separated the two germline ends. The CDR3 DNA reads TGCAGCACGGAGGGAGATACGCAGTATTTT. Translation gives CSTEGDTQYF.

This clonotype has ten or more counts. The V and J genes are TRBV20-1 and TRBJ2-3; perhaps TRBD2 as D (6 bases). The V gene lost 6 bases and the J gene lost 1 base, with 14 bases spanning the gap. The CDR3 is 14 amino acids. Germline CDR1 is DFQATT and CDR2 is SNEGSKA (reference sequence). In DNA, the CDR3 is TGCAGTGCCCCGGGACTCGATGGCACAGATACGCAGTATTTT. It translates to CSAPGLDGTDTQYF.

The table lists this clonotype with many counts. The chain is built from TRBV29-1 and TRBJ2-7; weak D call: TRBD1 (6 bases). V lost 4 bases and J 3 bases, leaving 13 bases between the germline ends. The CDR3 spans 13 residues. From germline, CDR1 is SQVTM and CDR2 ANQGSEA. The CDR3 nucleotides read TGCAGCGTTGCACAGGGAAATATCTACGAGCAGTACTTC. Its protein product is CSVAQGNIYEQYF.

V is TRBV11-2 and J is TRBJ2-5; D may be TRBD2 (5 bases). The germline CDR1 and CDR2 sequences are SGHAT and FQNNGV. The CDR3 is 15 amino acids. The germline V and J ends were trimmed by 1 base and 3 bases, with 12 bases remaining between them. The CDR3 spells CASSLGATTKETQYF. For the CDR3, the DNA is TGTGCCAGCAGCTTAGGTGCGACTACAAAAGAGACCCAGTACTTC. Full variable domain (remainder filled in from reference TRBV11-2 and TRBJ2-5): EAGVAQSPRYKIIEKRQSVAFWCNPISGHATLYWYQQILGQGPKLLIQFQNNGVVDDSQLPKDRFSAERLKGVDSTLKIQPAKLEDSAVYLCASSLGATTKETQYFGPGTRLLVL.

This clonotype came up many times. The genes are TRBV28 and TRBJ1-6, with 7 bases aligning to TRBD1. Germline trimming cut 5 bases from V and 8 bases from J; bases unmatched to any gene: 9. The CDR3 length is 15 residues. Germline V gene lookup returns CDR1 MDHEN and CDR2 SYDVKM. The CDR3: CASSRTGLRDSPLHF. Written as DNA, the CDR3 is TGTGCCAGCAGTAGGACAGGTTTGAGAGATTCACCCCTCCACTTT.

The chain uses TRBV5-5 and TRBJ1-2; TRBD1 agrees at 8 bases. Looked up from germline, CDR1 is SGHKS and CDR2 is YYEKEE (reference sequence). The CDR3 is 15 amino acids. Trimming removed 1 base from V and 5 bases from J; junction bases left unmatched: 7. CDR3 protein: CASSLSTGGPYGYTF. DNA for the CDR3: TGTGCCAGCAGCTTGAGTACAGGGGGTCCGTATGGCTACACCTTC.

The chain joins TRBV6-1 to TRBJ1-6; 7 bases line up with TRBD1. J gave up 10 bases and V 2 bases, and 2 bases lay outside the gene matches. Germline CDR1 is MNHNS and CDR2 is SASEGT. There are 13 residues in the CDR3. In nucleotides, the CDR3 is TGTGCCAGCAGTGAAACAGGGGCCTCACCCCTCCACTTT. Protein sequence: CASSETGASPLHF.

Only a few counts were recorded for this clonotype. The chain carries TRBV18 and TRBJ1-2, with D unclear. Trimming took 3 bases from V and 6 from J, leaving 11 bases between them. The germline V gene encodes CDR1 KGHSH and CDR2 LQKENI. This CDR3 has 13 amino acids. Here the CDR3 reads CASSPDLSHGYTF. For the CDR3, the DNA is TGTGCCAGCTCACCGGATCTATCCCATGGCTACACCTTC.

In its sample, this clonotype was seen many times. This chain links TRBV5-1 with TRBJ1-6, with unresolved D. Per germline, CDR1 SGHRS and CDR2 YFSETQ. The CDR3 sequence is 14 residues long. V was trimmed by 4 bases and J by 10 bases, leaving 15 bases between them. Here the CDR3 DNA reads TGCGCCAGCAGCACATTCAATAACGGATCACCCCTCCACTTT. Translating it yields CASSTFNNGSPLHF.

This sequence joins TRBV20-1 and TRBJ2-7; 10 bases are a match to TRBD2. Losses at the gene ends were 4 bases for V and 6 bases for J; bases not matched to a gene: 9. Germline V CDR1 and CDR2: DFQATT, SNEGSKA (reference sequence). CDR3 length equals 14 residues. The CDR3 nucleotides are TGCAGTGCTATTCTCCCTAGCGGGGGCGGCGAGCAGTACTTC. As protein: CSAILPSGGGEQYF.

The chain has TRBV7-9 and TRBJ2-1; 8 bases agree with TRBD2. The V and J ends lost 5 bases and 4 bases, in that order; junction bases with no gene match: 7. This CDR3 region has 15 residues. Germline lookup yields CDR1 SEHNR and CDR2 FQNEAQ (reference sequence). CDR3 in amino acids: CASSPGTRVYNEQFF. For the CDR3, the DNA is TGTGCCAGCAGCCCCGGGACTAGGGTTTACAATGAGCAGTTCTTC.

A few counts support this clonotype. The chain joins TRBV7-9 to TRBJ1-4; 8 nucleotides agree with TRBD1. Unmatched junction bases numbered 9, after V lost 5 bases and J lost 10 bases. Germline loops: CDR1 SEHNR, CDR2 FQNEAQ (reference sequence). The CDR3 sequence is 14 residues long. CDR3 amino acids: CASSLGQGFGKLFF. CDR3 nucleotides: TGTGCCAGCAGCCTAGGACAGGGATTTGGAAAACTGTTTTTT. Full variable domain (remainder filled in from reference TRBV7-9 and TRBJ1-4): DTGVSQNPRHKITKRGQNVTFRCDPISEHNRLYWYRQTLGQGPEFLTYFQNEAQLEKSRLLSDRFSAERPKGSFSTLEIQRTEQGDSAMYLCASSLGQGFGKLFFGSGTQLSVL.

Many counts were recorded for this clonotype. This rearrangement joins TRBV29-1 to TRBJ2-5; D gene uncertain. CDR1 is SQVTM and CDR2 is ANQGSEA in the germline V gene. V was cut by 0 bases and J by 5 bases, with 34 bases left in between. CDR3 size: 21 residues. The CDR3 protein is CSVEDQLWSSSRGQTWETQYF. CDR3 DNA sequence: TGCAGCGTTGAAGATCAACTATGGAGTTCTTCTCGTGGGCAGACTTGGGAGACCCAGTACTTC.

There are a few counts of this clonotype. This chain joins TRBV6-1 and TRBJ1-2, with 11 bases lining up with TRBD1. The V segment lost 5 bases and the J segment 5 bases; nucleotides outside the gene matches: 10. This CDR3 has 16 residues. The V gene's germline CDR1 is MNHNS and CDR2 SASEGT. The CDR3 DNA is TGTGCCAGCAGTTCCCCGGACAGGGGGCGTGCTTATGGCTACACCTTC. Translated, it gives CASSSPDRGRAYGYTF.

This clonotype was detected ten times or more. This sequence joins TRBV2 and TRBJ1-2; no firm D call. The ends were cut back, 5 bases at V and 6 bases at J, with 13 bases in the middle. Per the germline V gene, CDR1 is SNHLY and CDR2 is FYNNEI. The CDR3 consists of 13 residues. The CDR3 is CASSTGMADGYTF. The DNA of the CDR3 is TGTGCCAGCAGTACCGGGATGGCAGATGGCTACACCTTC.

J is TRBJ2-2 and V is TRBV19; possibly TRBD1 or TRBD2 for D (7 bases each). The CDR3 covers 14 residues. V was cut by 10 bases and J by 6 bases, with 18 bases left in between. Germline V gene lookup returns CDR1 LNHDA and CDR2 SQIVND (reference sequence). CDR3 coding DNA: TGTGCCACAAGACGGCAGGGGGGGTCCGGGGAGCTGTTTTTT. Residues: CATRRQGGSGELFF.

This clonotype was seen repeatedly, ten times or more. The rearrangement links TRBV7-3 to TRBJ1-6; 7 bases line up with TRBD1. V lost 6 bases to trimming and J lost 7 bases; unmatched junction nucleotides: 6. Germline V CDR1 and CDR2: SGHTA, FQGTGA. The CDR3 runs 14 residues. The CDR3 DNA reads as TGTGCCAGCAGATCCGACAGGGAAAATTCACCCCTCCACTTT. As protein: CASRSDRENSPLHF.

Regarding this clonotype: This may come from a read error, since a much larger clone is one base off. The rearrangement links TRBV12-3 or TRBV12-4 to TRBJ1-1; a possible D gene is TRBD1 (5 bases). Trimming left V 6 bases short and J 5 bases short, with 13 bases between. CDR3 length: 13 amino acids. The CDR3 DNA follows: TGTGCCAGCAGACGGACGGGGGGAACTGAAGCTTTCTTT. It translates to CASRRTGGTEAFF.

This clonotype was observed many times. The DNA of the CDR3 is TGTGCCAGCAGCCAAGGGGGGCACACTGAAGCTTTCTTT. It codes for CASSQGGHTEAFF. The V and J genes are TRBV14 and TRBJ1-1; perhaps TRBD1 as D (6 bases). The CDR3 totals 13 residues. CDR1 is SGHDN, CDR2 FVKESK, per germline. V shed 1 base and J shed 3 bases, with 6 bases lying between them.

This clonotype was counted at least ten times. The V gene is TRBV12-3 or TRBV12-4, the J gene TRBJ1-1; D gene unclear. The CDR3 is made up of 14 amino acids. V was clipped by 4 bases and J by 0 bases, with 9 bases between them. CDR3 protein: CASSYLTLNTEAFF. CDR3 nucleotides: TGTGCCAGCAGTTACCTCACACTGAACACTGAAGCTTTCTTT.

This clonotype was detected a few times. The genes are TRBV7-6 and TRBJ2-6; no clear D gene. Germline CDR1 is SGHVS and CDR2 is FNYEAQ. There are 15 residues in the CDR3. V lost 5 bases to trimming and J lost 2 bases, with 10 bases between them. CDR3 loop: CASSPHGTGANVLTF. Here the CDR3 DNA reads TGTGCCAGCAGCCCCCATGGCACTGGGGCCAACGTCCTGACTTTC.